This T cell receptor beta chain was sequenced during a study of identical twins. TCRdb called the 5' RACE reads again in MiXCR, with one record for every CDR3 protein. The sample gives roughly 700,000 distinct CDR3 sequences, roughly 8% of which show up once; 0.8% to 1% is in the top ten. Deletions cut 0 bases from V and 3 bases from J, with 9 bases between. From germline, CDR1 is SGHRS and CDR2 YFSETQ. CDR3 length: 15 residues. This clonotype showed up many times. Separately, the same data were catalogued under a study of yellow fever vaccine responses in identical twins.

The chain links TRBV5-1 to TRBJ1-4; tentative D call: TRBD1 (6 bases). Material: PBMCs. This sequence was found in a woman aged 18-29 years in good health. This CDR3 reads CASSLVGGSNEKLFF. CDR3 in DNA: TGCGCCAGCAGCTTGGTCGGGGGCTCTAATGAAAAACTGTTTTTT.